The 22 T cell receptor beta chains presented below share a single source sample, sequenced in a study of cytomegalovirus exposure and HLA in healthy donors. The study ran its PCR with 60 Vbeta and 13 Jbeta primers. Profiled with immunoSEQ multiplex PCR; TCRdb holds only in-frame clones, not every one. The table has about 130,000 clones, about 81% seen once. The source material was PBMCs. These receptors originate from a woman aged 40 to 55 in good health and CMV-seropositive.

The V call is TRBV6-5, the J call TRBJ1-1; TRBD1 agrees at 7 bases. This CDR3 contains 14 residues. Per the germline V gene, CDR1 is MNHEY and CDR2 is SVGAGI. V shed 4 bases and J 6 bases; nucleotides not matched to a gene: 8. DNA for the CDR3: TGTGCCAGCAGTTCGCGAGGGGGCTCGGCTGAAGCTTTCTTT. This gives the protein CASSSRGGSAEAFF.

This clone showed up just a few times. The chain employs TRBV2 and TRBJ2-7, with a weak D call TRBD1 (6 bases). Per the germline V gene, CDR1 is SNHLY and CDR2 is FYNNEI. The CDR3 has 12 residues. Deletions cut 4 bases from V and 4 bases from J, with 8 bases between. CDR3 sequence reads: CASSVQGYEQYF. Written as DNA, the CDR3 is TGTGCCAGCAGTGTACAGGGTTACGAGCAGTACTTC.

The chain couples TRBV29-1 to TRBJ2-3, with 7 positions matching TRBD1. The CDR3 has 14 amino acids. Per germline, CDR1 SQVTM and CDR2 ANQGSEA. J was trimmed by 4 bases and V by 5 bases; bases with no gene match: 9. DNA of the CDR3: TGCAGCGTTCGCGTGACAGGGATGTCAGATACGCAGTATTTT. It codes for CSVRVTGMSDTQYF.

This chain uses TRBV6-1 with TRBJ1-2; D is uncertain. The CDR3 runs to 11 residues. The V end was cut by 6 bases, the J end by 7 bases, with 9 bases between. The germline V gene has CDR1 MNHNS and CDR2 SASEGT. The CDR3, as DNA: TGTGCCAGCAGAGAGGGAGGTGGCTACACCTTC. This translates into CASREGGGYTF.

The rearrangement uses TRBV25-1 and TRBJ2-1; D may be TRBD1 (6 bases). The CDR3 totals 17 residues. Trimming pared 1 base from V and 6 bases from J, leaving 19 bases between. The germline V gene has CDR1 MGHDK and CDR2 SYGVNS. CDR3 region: CASSEFLSGQNFNEQFF. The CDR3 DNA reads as TGTGCCAGCAGTGAATTTTTGTCGGGACAAAACTTCAATGAGCAGTTCTTC.

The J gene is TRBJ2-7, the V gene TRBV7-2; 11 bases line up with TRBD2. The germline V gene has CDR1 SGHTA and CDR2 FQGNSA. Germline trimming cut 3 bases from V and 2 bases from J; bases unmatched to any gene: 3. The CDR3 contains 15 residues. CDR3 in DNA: TGTGCCAGCAGCTTGACACTAGCGGGAGCCTACGAGCAGTACTTC. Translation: CASSLTLAGAYEQYF.

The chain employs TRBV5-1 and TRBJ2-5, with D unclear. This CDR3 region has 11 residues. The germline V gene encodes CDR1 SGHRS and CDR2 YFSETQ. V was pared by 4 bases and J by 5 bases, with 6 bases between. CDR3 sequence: CASSPRETQYF. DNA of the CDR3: TGCGCCAGCAGCCCCCGGGAGACCCAGTACTTC.

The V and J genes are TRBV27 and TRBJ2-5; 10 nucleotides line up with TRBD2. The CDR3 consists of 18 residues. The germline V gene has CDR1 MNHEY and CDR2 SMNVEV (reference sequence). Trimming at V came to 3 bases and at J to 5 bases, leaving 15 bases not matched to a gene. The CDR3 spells CASSFAEGTSVFGETQYF. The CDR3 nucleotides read TGTGCCAGCAGTTTCGCGGAAGGGACTAGCGTATTCGGTGAGACCCAGTACTTC.

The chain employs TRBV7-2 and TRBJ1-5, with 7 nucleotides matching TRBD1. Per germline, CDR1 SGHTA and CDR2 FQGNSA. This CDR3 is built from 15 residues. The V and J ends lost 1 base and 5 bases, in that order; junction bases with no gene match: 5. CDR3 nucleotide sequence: TGTGCCAGCAGCTTAGGCGGGGACAGCTATCAGCCCCAGCATTTT. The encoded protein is CASSLGGDSYQPQHF.

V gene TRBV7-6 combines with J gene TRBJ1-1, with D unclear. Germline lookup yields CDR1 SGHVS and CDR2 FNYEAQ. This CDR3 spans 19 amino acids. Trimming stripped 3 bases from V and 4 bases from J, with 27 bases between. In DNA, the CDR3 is TGTGCCAGCAGCTTTAACGCGCGAGATCGTTTTAACCCCCGCACTGAAGCTTTCTTT. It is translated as CASSFNARDRFNPRTEAFF.

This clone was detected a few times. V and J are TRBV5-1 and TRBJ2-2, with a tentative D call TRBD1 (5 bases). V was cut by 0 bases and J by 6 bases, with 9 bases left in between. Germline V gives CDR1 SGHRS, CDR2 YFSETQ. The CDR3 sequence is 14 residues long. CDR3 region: CASSLGQTAGELFF. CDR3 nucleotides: TGCGCCAGCAGCTTGGGACAGACCGCCGGGGAGCTGTTTTTT.

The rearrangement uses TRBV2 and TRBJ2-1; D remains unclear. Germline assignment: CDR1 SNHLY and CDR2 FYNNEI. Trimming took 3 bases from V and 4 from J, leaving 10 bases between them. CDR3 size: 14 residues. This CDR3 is CASSDLPSYNEQFF. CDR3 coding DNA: TGTGCCAGCAGTGATCTCCCCTCTTACAATGAGCAGTTCTTC.

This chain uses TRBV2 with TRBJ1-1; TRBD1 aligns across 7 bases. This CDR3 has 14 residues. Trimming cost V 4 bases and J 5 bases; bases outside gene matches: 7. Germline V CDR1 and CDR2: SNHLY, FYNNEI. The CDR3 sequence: CASSARPGGTEAFF. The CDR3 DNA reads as TGTGCCAGCAGTGCAAGACCAGGGGGAACTGAAGCTTTCTTT.

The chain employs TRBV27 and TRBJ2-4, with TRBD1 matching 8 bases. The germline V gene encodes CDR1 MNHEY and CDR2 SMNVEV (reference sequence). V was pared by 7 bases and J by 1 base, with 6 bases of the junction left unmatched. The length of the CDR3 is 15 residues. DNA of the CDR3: TGTGCCAGCATGACAGGGGCGGGGGCCAAAAACATTCAGTACTTC. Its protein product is CASMTGAGAKNIQYF.

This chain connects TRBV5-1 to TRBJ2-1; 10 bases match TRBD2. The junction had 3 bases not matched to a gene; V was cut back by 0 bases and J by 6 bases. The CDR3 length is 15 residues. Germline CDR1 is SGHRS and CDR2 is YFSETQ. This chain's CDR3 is CASSLGAGGGNEQFF. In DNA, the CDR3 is TGCGCCAGCAGCTTGGGAGCGGGGGGGGGCAATGAGCAGTTCTTC.

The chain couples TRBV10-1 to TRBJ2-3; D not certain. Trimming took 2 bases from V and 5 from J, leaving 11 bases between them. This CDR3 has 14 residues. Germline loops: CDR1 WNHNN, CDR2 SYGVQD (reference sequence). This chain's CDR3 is CASSETQLQDTQYF. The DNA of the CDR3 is TGCGCCAGCAGTGAGACCCAACTGCAAGATACGCAGTATTTT.

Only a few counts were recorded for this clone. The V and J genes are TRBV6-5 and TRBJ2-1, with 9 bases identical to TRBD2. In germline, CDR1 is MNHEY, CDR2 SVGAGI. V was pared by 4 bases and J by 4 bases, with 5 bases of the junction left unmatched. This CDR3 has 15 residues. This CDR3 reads CASSWERGEYNEQFF. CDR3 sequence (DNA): TGTGCCAGCAGTTGGGAGCGGGGGGAATACAATGAGCAGTTCTTC.

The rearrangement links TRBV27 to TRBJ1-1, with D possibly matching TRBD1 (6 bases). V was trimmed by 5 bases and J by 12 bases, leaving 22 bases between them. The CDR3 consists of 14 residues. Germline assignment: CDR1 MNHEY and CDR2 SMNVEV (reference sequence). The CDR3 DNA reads TGTGCCAGCAGTCCCCAAGTATGGGGGCAGGTGTCTTTCTTT. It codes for CASSPQVWGQVSFF.

This chain's CDR3 is CASSQGQIYEQFF. The CDR3 nucleotides are TGTGCCAGCAGCCAAGGACAGATCTATGAGCAGTTCTTC. V usage is TRBV14 and J usage is TRBJ2-1, with D perhaps matching TRBD1 (5 bases). Deletions cut 1 base from V and 8 bases from J, with 9 bases between. CDR1 and CDR2 from the germline V gene are SGHDN and FVKESK. The CDR3 covers 13 residues.

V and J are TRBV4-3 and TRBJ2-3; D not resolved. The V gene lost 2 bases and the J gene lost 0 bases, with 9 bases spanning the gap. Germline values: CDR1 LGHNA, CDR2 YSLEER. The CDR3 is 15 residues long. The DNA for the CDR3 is TGCGCCAGCAGCCAAAGAAAAGCTAGCACAGATACGCAGTATTTT. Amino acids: CASSQRKASTDTQYF.

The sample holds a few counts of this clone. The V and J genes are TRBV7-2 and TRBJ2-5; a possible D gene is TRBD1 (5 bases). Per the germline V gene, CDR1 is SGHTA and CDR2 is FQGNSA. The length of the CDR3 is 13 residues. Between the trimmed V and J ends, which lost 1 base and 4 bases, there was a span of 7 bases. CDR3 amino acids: CASSLGTLETQYF. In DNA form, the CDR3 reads TGTGCCAGCAGCTTAGGGACACTAGAGACCCAGTACTTC.

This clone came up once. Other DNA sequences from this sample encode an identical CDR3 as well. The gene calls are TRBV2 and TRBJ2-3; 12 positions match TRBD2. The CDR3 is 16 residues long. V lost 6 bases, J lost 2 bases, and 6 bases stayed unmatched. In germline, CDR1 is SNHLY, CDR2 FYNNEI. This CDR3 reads CASRLAGGPNTDTQYF. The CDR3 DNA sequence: TGTGCCAGCAGGCTAGCGGGGGGGCCCAACACAGATACGCAGTATTTT.